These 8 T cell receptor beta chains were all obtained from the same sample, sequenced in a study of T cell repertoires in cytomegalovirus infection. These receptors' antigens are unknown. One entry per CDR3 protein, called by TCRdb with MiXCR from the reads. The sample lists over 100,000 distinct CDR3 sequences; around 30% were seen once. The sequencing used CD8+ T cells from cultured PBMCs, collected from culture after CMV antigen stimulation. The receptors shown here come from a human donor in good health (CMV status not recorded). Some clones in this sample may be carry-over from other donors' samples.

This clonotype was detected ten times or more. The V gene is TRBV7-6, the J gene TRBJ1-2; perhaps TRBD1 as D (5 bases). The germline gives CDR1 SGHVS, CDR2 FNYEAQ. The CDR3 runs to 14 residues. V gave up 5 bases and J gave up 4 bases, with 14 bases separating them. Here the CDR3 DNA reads TGTGCCAGCAGCCCACGACCGGGGGGCTATGGCTACACCTTC. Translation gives CASSPRPGGYGYTF.

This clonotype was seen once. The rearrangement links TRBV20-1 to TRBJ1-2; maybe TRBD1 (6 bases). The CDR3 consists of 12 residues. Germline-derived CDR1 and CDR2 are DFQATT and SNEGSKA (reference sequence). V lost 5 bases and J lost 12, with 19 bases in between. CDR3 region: CSAEFDPDRHTF. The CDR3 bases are TGCAGTGCTGAGTTCGACCCCGACAGGCACACCTTC.

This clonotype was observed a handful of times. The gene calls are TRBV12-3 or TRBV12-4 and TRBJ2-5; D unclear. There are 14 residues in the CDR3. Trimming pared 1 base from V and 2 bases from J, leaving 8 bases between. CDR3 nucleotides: TGTGCCAGCAGTTTAGACGGCAGACAAGAGACCCAGTACTTC. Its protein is CASSLDGRQETQYF.

The DNA for the CDR3 is TGTGCCACCAGCAGCGGTGACGGAAACACTGAAGCTTTCTTT. Its translation: CATSSGDGNTEAFF. The V call is TRBV15, the J call TRBJ1-1; no clear D. The V gene lost 3 bases and the J gene lost 2 bases, with 10 bases spanning the gap. The CDR3 covers 14 residues. CDR1 and CDR2 (germline): LNHNV, YYDKDF (reference sequence).

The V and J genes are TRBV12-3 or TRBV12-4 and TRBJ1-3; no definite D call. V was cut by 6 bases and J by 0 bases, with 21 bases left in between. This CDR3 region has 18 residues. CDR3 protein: CASSLTLLGRDSGNTIYF. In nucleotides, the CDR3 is TGTGCCAGCAGCCTAACCCTCCTCGGCCGAGACTCTGGAAACACCATATATTTT.

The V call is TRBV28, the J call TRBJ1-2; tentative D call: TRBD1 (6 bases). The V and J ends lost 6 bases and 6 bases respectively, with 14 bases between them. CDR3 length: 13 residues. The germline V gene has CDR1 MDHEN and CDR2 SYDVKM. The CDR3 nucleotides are TGTGCCAGCAGCCCCAGGGGACACAATGGCTACACCTTC. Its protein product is CASSPRGHNGYTF.

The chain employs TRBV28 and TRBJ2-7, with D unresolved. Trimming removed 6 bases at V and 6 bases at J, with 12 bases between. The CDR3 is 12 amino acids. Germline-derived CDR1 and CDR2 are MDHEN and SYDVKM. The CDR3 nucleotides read TGTGCCAGCAGCCTGGGCTTGTTCGAGCAGTACTTC. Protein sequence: CASSLGLFEQYF.

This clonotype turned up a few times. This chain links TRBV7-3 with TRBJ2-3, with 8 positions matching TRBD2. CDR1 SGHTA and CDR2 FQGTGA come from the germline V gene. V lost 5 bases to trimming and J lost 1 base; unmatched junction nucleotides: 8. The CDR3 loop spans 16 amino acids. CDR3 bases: TGTGCCAGCAGCCCCTCAGGTAGCGGGGGCACAGATACGCAGTATTTT. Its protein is CASSPSGSGGTDTQYF.